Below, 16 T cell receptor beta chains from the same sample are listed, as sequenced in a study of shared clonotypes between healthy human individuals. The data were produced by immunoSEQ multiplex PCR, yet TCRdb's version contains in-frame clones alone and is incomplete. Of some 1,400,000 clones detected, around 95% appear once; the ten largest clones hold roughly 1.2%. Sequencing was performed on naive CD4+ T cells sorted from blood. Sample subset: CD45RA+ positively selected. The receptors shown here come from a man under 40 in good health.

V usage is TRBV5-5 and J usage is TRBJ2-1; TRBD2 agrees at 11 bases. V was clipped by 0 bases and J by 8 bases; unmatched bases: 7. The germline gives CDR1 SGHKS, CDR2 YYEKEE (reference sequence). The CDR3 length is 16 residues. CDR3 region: CASSLGLLAGVYEQFF. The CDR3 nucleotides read TGTGCCAGCAGCTTGGGGTTACTAGCGGGAGTCTATGAGCAGTTCTTC.

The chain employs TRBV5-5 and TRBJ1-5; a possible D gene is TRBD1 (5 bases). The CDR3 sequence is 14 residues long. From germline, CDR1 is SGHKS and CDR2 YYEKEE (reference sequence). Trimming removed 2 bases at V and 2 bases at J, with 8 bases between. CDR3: CASSLTTGNQPQHF. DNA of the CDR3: TGTGCCAGCAGCTTAACGACAGGCAATCAGCCCCAGCATTTT.

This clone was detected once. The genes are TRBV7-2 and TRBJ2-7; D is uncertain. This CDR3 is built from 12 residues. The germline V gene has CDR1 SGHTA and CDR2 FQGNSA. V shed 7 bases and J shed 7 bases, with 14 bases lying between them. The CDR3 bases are TGTGCCAGCAACTTGGGCCCCGGGGAGCAGTACTTC. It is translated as CASNLGPGEQYF.

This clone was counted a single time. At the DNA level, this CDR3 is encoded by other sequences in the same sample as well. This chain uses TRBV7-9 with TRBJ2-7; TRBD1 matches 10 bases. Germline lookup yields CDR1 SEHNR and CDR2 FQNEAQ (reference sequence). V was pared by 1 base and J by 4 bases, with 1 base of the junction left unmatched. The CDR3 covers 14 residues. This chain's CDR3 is CASSLGQGAYEQYF. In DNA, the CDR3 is TGTGCCAGCAGCTTAGGACAGGGGGCGTACGAGCAGTACTTC.

The CDR3 nucleotides are TGTGCCAGCAGCTCCCGCACAGGGGGGAGAGATACGCAGTATTTT. Translated: CASSSRTGGRDTQYF. This chain connects TRBV11-1 to TRBJ2-3; 8 nucleotides align to TRBD1. Germline values: CDR1 SGHAT, CDR2 FQDESV (reference sequence). V gave up 4 bases and J gave up 5 bases; unmatched junction bases: 8. The CDR3 spans 15 residues. Looking up the rest from reference TRBV11-1 and TRBJ2-3 gives the full variable domain: EAEVAQSPRYKITEKSQAVAFWCDPISGHATLYWYRQILGQGPELLVQFQDESVVDDSQLPKDRFSAERLKGVDSTLKIQPAELGDSAMYLCASSSRTGGRDTQYFGPGTRLTVL.

This CDR3 is CASSFEWWDTEAFF. The CDR3 coding sequence is TGCGCCAGCAGTTTCGAATGGTGGGACACTGAAGCTTTCTTT. The chain combines TRBV5-1 with TRBJ1-1, with D unresolved. Between the trimmed V and J ends, which lost 5 bases and 3 bases, there was a span of 14 bases. This CDR3 has 14 residues. Germline loops: CDR1 SGHRS, CDR2 YFSETQ.

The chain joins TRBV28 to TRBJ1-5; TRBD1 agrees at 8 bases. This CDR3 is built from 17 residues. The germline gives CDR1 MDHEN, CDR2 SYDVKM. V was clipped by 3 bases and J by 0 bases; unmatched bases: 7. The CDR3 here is CASSFYRGKYSNQPQHF. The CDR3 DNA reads TGTGCCAGCAGTTTTTACAGGGGGAAATATAGCAATCAGCCCCAGCATTTT.

Written as DNA, the CDR3 is TGTGCCAGCAGCTTGGCGGGGGGACTCAGGGACATTCAGTACTTC. Its translation: CASSLAGGLRDIQYF. The chain carries TRBV5-4 and TRBJ2-4; 7 bases are a match to TRBD2. Trimming removed 0 bases from V and 8 bases from J; junction bases left unmatched: 8. Germline V gene lookup returns CDR1 SGHNT and CDR2 YYREEE (reference sequence). The CDR3 runs to 15 residues.

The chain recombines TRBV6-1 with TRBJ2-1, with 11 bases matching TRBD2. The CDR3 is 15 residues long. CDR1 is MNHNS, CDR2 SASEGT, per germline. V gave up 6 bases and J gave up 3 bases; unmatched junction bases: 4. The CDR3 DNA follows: TGTGCCAGCAGGGCCGGACTAGCGGGCTACAATGAGCAGTTCTTC. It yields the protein CASRAGLAGYNEQFF.

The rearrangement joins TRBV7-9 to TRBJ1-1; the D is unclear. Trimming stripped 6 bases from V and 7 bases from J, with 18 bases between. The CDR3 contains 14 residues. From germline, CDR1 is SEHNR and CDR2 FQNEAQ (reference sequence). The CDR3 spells CASRPPGANGEAFF. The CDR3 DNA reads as TGTGCCAGCAGACCGCCCGGCGCGAATGGTGAAGCTTTCTTT.

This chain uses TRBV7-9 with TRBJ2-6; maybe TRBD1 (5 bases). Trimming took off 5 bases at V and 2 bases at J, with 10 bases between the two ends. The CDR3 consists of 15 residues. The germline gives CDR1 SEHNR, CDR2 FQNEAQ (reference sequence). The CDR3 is CASSQGFTGANVLTF. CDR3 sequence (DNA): TGTGCCAGCAGCCAGGGCTTTACTGGGGCCAACGTCCTGACTTTC.

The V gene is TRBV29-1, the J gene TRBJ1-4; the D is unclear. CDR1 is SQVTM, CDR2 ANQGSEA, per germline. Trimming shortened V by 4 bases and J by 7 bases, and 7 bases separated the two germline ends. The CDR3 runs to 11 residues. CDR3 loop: CSVGDGEKLFF. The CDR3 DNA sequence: TGCAGCGTTGGGGATGGTGAAAAACTGTTTTTT.

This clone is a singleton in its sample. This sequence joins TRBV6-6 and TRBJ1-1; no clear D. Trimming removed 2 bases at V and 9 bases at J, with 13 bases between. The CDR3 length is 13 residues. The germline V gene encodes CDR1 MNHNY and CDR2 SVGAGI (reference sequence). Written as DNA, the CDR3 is TGTGCCAGCAGTTACGGAACCGAACAGAAAGCTTTCTTT. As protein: CASSYGTEQKAFF.

DNA of the CDR3: TGCGCCAGCAGCTTGGCCAAACCGGGACGCGACAATGAGCAGTTCTTC. Its protein is CASSLAKPGRDNEQFF. This chain joins TRBV5-1 and TRBJ2-1; D may be TRBD1 or TRBD2 (5 bases each). Deletions cut 0 bases from V and 5 bases from J, with 15 bases between. Germline V CDR1 and CDR2: SGHRS, YFSETQ. The CDR3 is 16 residues long.

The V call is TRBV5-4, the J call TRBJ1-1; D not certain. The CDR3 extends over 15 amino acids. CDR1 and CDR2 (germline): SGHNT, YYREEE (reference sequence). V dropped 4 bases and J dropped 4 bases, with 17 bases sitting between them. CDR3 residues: CASSDRARWGTEAFF. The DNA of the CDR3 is TGTGCCAGCAGCGACCGAGCTAGGTGGGGCACTGAAGCTTTCTTT. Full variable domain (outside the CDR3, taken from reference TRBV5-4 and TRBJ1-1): ETGVTQSPTHLIKTRGQQVTLRCSSQSGHNTVSWYQQALGQGPQFIFQYYREEENGRGNFPPRFSGLQFPNYSSELNVNALELDDSALYLCASSDRARWGTEAFFGQGTRLTVV.

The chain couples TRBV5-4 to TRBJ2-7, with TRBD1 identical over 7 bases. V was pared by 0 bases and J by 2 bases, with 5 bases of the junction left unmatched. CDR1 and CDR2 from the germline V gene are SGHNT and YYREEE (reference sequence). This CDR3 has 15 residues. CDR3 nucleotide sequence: TGTGCCAGCAGCTTGGTGCTGACAGGGACCTACGAGCAGTACTTC. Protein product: CASSLVLTGTYEQYF.